Listed below are T cell receptor beta chains from one sample, sequenced in a study of cytomegalovirus exposure and HLA in healthy donors. Libraries were prepared by immunoSEQ multiplex PCR; TCRdb keeps only in-frame clonotypes and omits some of them. The repertoire holds 200,000 to 250,000 clones, with 65% to 85% as singletons. What was sequenced was PBMCs. Receptor source: a boy aged 2 to 10 in good health and CMV-seronegative. Each CDR3 is given with its conserved first and last residue. A D gene is named only where the DNA matches it firmly. Rows give clone size only sometimes, using once, few, many, or a class for an expanded clone.

v_call	clone_size	d_call	j_call	cdr3_nt	cdr3_aa
TRBV7-8	few	-	TRBJ1-5	TGTGCCAGCAGCTTAGGCAGGGTGGGTCATCGTCAGCCCCAGCATTTT	CASSLGRVGHRQPQHF
TRBV6-6	-	TRBD1	TRBJ1-1	TGTGCCAGCAGTCGCCGACAGGGAAGAGGTAGCACTGAAGCTTTCTTT	CASSRRQGRGSTEAFF
TRBV9	-	-	TRBJ1-1	TGTGCCAGCAGCTTGGGAGGGGGGGTGAACACTGAAGCTTTCTTT	CASSLGGGVNTEAFF
TRBV6-4	-	-	TRBJ2-3	TGTGCCAGCAGTGACTCGATCCTAGCCACAGATACGCAGTATTTT	CASSDSILATDTQYF
TRBV6-5	-	-	TRBJ2-5	TGTGCCAGCAGTTACTCGGGGAGTTCCCGTCAAGTGACCCAGTACTTC	CASSYSGSSRQVTQYF
TRBV5-6	-	TRBD2	TRBJ2-3	TGTGCCAGCAGCTTGGAGGGGAGGGTTTCAGATACGCAGTATTTT	CASSLEGRVSDTQYF
TRBV29-1	-	TRBD2	TRBJ2-7	TGCAGCGTGCTGACTAGCGGGGGGGGAGAGCAGTACTTC	CSVLTSGGGEQYF
TRBV7-2	-	TRBD2	TRBJ2-1	TGTGCCAGCAGCTTAGCCCGGCTAGCGGGGTCCAATGAGCAGTTCTTC	CASSLARLAGSNEQFF
TRBV6-5	-	-	TRBJ1-1	TGTGCCAGCCAAGAGGGATTAGGAACTGAAGCTTTCTTT	CASQEGLGTEAFF
TRBV11-2	few	-	TRBJ2-3	TGTGCCAGCAGGGGGACTCCGCAGTGGGATACGCAGTATTTT	CASRGTPQWDTQYF
TRBV6-4	-	TRBD1	TRBJ2-6	TGTGCCACCAGGGGGCCTGGGGCCAACGTCCTGACTTTC	CATRGPGANVLTF
TRBV30	-	-	TRBJ1-1	TGTGCCTGGAGGCGGGGATCCACTGAAGCTTTCTTT	CAWRRGSTEAFF
TRBV5-1	few	-	TRBJ1-1	TGCGCCAGCAGCCGGACGGGACACCAGAACACTGAAGCTTTCTTT	CASSRTGHQNTEAFF
TRBV4-1	few	-	TRBJ2-7	TGCGCCAGCAGCCAAATAGCCAACTACGAGCAGTACTTC	CASSQIANYEQYF
TRBV7-3	-	-	TRBJ2-3	TGTGCCAGCAGCCCTATTCCGGGCACAGATACGCAGTATTTT	CASSPIPGTDTQYF
TRBV6-1	-	-	TRBJ1-4	TGTGCCAGCATCCCCGGGGGGAGAGAAAAACTGTTTTTT	CASIPGGREKLFF
TRBV5-1	-	-	TRBJ2-1	TGCGCCAGCAGCTTGTGGCAACTGAGCGATGAGCAGTTCTTC	CASSLWQLSDEQFF
TRBV6-4	-	TRBD2	TRBJ2-1	TGTGCCAGCAGTGTCGTCGGGGGGGCGGGTGAGCAGTTCTTC	CASSVVGGAGEQFF
TRBV11-2	-	-	TRBJ2-7	TGTGCCAGCAGCTTAGGCAGGGACTTTACCTACGAGCAGTACTTC	CASSLGRDFTYEQYF
TRBV10-3	-	TRBD1	TRBJ2-3	TGTGCCACTGGACAGGGCCGCGAGACAGATACGCAGTATTTT	CATGQGRETDTQYF
TRBV5-1	-	-	TRBJ2-7	TGCGCCAGCAGCTTGGCGGCAGGCCACTCCTACGAGCAGTACTTC	CASSLAAGHSYEQYF
TRBV7-2	-	TRBD1	TRBJ1-1	TGTGCCAGCCTCAAAAACAGGGGGTCGAGCACTGAAGCTTTCTTT	CASLKNRGSSTEAFF
TRBV4-2	-	-	TRBJ2-1	TGTGCCAGCAGCCAAGATAGGGGACTTAACTACAATGAGCAGTTCTTC	CASSQDRGLNYNEQFF
TRBV12-5	-	-	TRBJ1-1	TGTGCTAGTGGGTGCCTTGACAGGAACACTGAAGCTTTCTTT	CASGCLDRNTEAFF
TRBV18	once	TRBD2	TRBJ2-7	TGTGCCAGCTCACCAGGGACTAACTCCTACGAGCAGTACTTC	CASSPGTNSYEQYF
TRBV5-1	-	-	TRBJ2-7	TGCGCCAGCAGCCCCACCGGGGGGCCCTACGAGCAGTACTTC	CASSPTGGPYEQYF
TRBV2	few	-	TRBJ1-4	TGTGCCAGCAATATGCGGGTAAAAATAACCGCAACTAATGAAAAACTGTTTTTT	CASNMRVKITATNEKLFF
TRBV4-3	-	-	TRBJ2-7	TGCGCCAGCAGCCAAGAGAGCTCCTACGAGCAGTACTTC	CASSQESSYEQYF
TRBV7-2	-	TRBD2	TRBJ2-3	TGTGCCAGCAGCTCCCGGCGGGGCGGGAGGTGGGATACGCAGTATTTT	CASSSRRGGRWDTQYF
TRBV19	-	-	TRBJ2-7	TGTGCCAGTAGGGAACAGGGTTCCACCCTCTACGAGCAGTACTTC	CASREQGSTLYEQYF
TRBV27	-	TRBD1	TRBJ1-1	TGTGCCAGCAGTAAGCTCGACAGGGCCAACACTGAAGCTTTCTTT	CASSKLDRANTEAFF
TRBV29-1	-	-	TRBJ2-1	TGCAGCGTTTGGACTAACTCCTACAATGAGCAGTTCTTC	CSVWTNSYNEQFF
TRBV27	-	TRBD2	TRBJ2-3	TGTGCCAGCAGCGCGCTCGGACGTAGGACTAGCGGGAAGAGGAGGACCACAGATACGCAGTATTTT	CASSALGRRTSGKRRTTDTQYF
TRBV15	-	TRBD2	TRBJ2-1	TGTGCCACCAGCAGGATGGGGGGGGTCCACGACAATGAGCAGTTCTTC	CATSRMGGVHDNEQFF
TRBV1	-	-	TRBJ1-6	TGCACCAGCAGCCAAGAGAGGAAGGGGGTCACCCTCCACTTT	CTSSQERKGVTLHF
TRBV29-1	-	-	TRBJ2-7	TGCAGCGTTGAGACGGGTACGGGAGAGCAGTACTTC	CSVETGTGEQYF
TRBV19	-	-	TRBJ1-4	TGTGCCAGTATTTCCGGGACAACTAATGAAAAACTGTTTTTT	CASISGTTNEKLFF
TRBV5-4	-	-	TRBJ2-7	TGTGCCAGCAGCGGGTTTTCTCTCGGGACTGATTCCTACGAGCAGTACTTC	CASSGFSLGTDSYEQYF
TRBV18	-	-	TRBJ2-7	TGTGCCAGCTCCAAATTAGGGCGGGACGCCTACGAGCAGTACTTC	CASSKLGRDAYEQYF